The source of this T cell receptor (beta chain) is a study of somatic mutations in cytotoxic T cells in rheumatoid arthritis. Once isolated by positive magnetic bead selection, the CD4+ and CD8+ cells had their purity checked by flow cytometry. Trimming cost V 5 bases and J 3 bases, with 10 bases left between them. This CDR3 has 13 residues. Germline values: CDR1 MNHEY, CDR2 SMNVEV (reference sequence). Some clones are missing from TCRdb's copy, which holds only in-frame ones; the method was immunoSEQ multiplex PCR. The sample has approximately 9,400 clones, around 77% seen once. This TCR was recovered from a man aged 45-65 years in good health. Sequencing was performed on CD8+ T cells sorted from blood. This sequence joins TRBV27 and TRBJ1-1; D gene unclear. The CDR3 DNA reads TGTGCCAGCAGTCCCGGGTGGGACACTGAAGCTTTCTTT. This translates into CASSPGWDTEAFF.